This T cell receptor beta chain was sequenced in a study of technical replicates of blood from a handful of donors. V gave up 5 bases and J gave up 2 bases; unmatched junction bases: 2. CDR3 length equals 15 residues. Germline assignment: CDR1 MNHEY and CDR2 SVGAGI. TCRdb keeps only in-frame clones here, not all; method: immunoSEQ multiplex PCR. The table records about 83,000 clones, approximately 94% of them present only once. The receptor's source is a human donor in good health. The sample consisted of T cells isolated from PBMCs. The V gene is TRBV6-5, the J gene TRBJ2-1; 11 positions agree with TRBD2. The CDR3 is CASSPLAGAYNEQFF. The CDR3 region has the DNA TGTGCCAGCAGTCCACTAGCGGGAGCCTACAATGAGCAGTTCTTC.